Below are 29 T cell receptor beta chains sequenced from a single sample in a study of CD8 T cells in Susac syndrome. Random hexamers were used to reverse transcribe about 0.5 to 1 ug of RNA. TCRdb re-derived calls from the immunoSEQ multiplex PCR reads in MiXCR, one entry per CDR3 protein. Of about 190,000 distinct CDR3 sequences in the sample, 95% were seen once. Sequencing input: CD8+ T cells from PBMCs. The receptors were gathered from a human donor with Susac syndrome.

The DNA for the CDR3 is TGTGCCAGCAGCGTTAGCGGGAGCGCAAACATTCAGTACTTC. It specifies CASSVSGSANIQYF. The chain recombines TRBV5-6 with TRBJ2-4; 9 bases agree with TRBD2. This CDR3 is 14 amino acids long. Germline CDR1 SGHDT, CDR2 YYEEEE. J gave up 6 bases and V 4 bases, and 5 bases lay outside the gene matches.

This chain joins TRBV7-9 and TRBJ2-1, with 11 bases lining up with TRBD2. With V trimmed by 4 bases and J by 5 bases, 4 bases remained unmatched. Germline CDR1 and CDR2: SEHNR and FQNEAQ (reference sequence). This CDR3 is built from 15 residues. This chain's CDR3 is CASSSTSGKHNEQFF. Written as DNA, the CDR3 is TGTGCCAGCAGCTCGACTAGCGGGAAACACAATGAGCAGTTCTTC.

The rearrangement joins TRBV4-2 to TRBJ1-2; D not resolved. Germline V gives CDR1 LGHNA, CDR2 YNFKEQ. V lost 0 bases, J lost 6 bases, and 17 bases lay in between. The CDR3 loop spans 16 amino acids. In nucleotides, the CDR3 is TGTGCCAGCAGCCAAGATTTTCGGGGAGAGGAGGATGGCTACACCTTC. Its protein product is CASSQDFRGEEDGYTF.

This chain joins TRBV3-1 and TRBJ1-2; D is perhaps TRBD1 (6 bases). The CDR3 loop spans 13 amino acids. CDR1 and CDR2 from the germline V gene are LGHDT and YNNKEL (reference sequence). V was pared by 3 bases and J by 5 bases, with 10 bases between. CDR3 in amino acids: CASSHGGGYGYTF. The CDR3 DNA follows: TGTGCCAGCAGCCACGGGGGCGGTTATGGCTACACCTTC.

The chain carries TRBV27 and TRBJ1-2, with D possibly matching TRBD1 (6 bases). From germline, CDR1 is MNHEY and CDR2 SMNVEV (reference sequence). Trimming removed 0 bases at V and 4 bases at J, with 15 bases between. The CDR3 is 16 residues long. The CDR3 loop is CASSLSPGANIYGYTF. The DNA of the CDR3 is TGTGCCAGCAGTTTATCACCAGGGGCAAATATCTATGGCTACACCTTC.

CDR3 nucleotides: TGTGCCAGCAGCGCGAGACTAGCGGGAGGGGGGTACAATGAGCAGTTCTTC. It codes for CASSARLAGGGYNEQFF. The rearrangement joins TRBV9 to TRBJ2-1, with TRBD2 matching over 14 bases. In germline, CDR1 is SGDLS, CDR2 YYNGEE. Germline trimming cut 3 bases from V and 4 bases from J; bases unmatched to any gene: 6. The CDR3 is 17 residues long.

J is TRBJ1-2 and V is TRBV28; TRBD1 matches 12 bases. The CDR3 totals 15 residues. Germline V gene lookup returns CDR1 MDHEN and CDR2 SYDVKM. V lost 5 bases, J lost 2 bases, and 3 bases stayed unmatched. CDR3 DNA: TGTGCCAGCAGTCCCGGGACAGGGGGCAACTATGGCTACACCTTC. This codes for CASSPGTGGNYGYTF.

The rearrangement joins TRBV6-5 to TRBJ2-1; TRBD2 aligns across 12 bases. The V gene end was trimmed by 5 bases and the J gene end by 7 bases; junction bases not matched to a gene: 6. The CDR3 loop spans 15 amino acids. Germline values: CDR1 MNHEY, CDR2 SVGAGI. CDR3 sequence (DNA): TGTGCCAGCAGTAGACTAGCGGGAGTGGATAATGAGCAGTTCTTC. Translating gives CASSRLAGVDNEQFF.

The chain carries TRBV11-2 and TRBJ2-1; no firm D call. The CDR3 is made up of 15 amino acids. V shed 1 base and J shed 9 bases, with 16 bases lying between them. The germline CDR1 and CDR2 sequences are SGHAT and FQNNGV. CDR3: CASSLGRGSLLEQFF. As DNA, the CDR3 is TGTGCCAGCAGCTTAGGACGCGGAAGTCTGCTTGAGCAGTTCTTC.

Here the CDR3 DNA reads TGTGCCAGCAGCTTACTAGCGGGGGGGGACAATGAGCAGTTCTTC. It codes for CASSLLAGGDNEQFF. The chain is built from TRBV7-8 and TRBJ2-1, with TRBD2 identical over 12 bases. This CDR3 spans 15 amino acids. Germline V gene sequence: CDR1 SGHVS, CDR2 FQNEAQ. J gave up 5 bases and V 2 bases, and 1 base lay outside the gene matches.

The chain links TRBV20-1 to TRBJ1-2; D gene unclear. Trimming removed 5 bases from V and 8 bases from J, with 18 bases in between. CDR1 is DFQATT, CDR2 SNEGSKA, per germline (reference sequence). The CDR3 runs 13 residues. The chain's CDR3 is CSADRVPLRGYTF. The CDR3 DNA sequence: TGCAGTGCTGATCGAGTCCCCTTGCGGGGCTACACCTTC.

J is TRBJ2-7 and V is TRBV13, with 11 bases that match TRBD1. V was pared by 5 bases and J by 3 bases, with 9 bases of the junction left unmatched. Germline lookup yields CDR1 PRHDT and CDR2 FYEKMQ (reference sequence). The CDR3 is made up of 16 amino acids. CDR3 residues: CASSQGQGELIYEQYF. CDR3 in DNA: TGTGCCAGCAGCCAGGGACAGGGGGAGTTAATCTACGAGCAGTACTTC.

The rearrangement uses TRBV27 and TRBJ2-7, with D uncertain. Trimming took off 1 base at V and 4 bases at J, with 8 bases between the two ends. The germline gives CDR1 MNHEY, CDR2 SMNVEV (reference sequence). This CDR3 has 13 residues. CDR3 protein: CASSLYSRYEQYF. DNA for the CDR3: TGTGCCAGCAGTTTATATAGCAGATACGAGCAGTACTTC.

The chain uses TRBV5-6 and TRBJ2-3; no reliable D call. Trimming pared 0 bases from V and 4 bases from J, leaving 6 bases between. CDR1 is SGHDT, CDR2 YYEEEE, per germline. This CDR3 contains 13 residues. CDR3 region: CASSLERSDTQYF. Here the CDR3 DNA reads TGTGCCAGCAGCTTGGAACGGTCAGATACGCAGTATTTT.

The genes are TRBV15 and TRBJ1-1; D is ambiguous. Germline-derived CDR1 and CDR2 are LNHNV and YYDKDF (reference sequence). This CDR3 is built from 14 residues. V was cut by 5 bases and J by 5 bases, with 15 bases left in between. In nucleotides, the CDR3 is TGTGCCACCAGCCTCTCTGAAGGCTGGACTGAAGCTTTCTTT. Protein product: CATSLSEGWTEAFF.

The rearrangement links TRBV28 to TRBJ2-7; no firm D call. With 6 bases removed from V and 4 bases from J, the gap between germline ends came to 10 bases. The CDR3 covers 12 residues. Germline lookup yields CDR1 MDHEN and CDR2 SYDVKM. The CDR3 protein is CASSQKMYEQYF. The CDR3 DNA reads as TGTGCCAGCAGCCAGAAGATGTACGAGCAGTACTTC. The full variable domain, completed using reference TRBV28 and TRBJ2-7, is DVKVTQSSRYLVKRTGEKVFLECVQDMDHENMFWYRQDPGLGLRLIYFSYDVKMKEKGDIPEGYSVSREKKERFSLILESASTNQTSMYLCASSQKMYEQYFGPGTRLTVT.

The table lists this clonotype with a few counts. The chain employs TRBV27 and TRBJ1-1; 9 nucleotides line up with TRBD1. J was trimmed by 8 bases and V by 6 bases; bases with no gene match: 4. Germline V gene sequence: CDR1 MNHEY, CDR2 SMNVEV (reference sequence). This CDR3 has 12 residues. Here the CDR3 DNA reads TGTGCCAGCAGCCTCGGACAGGGGGAAGCTTTCTTT. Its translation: CASSLGQGEAFF.

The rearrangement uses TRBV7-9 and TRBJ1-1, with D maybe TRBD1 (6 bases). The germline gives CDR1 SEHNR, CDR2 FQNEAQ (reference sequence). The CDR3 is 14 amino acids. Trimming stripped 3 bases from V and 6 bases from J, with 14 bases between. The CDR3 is CASSLDSRSAEAFF. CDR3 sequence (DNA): TGTGCCAGCAGCTTGGACAGCCGTTCCGCTGAAGCTTTCTTT. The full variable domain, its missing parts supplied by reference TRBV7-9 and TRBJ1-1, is DTGVSQNPRHKITKRGQNVTFRCDPISEHNRLYWYRQTLGQGPEFLTYFQNEAQLEKSRLLSDRFSAERPKGSFSTLEIQRTEQGDSAMYLCASSLDSRSAEAFFGQGTRLTVV.

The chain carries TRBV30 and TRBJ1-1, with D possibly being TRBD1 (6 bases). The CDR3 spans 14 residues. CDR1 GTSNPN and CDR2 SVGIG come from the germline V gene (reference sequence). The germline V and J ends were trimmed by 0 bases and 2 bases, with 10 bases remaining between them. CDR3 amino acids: CAWSVQTGNTEAFF. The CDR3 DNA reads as TGTGCCTGGAGTGTACAGACAGGAAACACTGAAGCTTTCTTT.

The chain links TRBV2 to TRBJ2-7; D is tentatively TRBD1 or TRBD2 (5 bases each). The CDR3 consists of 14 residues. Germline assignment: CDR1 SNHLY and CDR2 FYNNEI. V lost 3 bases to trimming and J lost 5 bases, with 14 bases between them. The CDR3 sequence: CASSDWDLRNEQYF. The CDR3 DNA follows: TGTGCCAGCAGTGATTGGGACCTCAGGAACGAGCAGTACTTC.

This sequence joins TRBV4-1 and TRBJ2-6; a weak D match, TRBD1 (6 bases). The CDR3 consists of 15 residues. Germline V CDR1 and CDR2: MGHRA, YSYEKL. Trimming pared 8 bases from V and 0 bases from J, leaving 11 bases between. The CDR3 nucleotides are TGCGCCAGCGTGGGGACAAGCTCTGGGGCCAACGTCCTGACTTTC. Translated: CASVGTSSGANVLTF.

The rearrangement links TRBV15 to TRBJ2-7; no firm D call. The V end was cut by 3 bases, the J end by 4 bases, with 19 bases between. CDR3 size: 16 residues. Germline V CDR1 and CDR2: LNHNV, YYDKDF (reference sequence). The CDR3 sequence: CATSSGPEVRIYEQYF. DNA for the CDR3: TGTGCCACCAGCAGTGGCCCAGAGGTCCGAATTTACGAGCAGTACTTC.

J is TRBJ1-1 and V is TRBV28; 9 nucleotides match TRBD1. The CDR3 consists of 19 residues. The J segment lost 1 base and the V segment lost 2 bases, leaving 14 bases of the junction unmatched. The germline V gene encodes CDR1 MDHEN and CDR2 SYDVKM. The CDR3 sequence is CASSLPIPGTGSENTEAFF. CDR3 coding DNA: TGTGCCAGCAGTTTACCAATACCCGGGACAGGGTCGGAGAACACTGAAGCTTTCTTT.

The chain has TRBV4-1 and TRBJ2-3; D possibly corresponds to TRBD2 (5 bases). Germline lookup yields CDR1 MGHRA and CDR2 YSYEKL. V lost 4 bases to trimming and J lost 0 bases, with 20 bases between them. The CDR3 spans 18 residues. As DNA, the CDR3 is TGCGCCAGCAGCCCCACCGGTGGTGAGGGTTTCAGCACAGATACGCAGTATTTT. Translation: CASSPTGGEGFSTDTQYF.

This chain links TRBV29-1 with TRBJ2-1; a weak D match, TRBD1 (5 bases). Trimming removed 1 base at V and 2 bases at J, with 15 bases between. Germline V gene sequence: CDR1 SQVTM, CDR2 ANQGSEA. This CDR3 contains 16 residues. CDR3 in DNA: TGCAGCGTTGAAGGAGGCGCCTGGGGCACCTACAATGAGCAGTTCTTC. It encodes CSVEGGAWGTYNEQFF.

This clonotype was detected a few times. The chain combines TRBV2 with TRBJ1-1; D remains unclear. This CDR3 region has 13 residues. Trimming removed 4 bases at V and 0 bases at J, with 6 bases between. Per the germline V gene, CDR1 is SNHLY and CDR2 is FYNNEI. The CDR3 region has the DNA TGTGCCAGCAGTGTCGGGGTGAACACTGAAGCTTTCTTT. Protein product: CASSVGVNTEAFF.

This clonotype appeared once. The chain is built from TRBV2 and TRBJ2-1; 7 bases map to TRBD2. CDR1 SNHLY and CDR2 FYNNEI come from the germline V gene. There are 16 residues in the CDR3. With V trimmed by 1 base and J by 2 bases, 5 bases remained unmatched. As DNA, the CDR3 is TGTGCCAGCAGTGAAGGACTAGCTCTAGCCTACAATGAGCAGTTCTTC. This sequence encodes CASSEGLALAYNEQFF.

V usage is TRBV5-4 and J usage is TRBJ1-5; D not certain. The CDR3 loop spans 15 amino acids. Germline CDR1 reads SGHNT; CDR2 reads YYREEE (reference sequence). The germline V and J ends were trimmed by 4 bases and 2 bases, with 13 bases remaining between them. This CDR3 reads CASSDSRVGNQPQHF. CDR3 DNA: TGTGCCAGCAGCGACTCAAGGGTGGGCAATCAGCCCCAGCATTTT. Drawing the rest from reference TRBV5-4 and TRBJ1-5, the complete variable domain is ETGVTQSPTHLIKTRGQQVTLRCSSQSGHNTVSWYQQALGQGPQFIFQYYREEENGRGNFPPRFSGLQFPNYSSELNVNALELDDSALYLCASSDSRVGNQPQHFGDGTRLSIL.

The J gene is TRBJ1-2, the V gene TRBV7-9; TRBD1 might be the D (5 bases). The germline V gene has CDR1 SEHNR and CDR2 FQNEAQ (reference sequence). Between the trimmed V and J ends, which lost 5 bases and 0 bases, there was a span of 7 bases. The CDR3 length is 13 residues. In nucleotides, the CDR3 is TGTGCCAGCAGCCCAGGGTCTAACTATGGCTACACCTTC. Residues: CASSPGSNYGYTF.